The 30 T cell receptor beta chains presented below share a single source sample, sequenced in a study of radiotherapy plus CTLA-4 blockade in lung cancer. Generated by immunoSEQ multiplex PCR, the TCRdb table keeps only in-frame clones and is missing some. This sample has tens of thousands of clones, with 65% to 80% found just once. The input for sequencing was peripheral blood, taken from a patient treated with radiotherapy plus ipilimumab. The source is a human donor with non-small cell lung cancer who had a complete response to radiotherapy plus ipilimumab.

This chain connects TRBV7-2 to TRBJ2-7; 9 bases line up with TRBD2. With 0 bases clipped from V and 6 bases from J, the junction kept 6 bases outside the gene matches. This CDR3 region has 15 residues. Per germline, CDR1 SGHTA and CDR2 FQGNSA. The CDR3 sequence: CASSLAGGGALEQYF. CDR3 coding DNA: TGTGCCAGCAGCTTAGCCGGCGGGGGGGCCCTCGAGCAGTACTTC.

Here the CDR3 DNA reads TGTGCCAGCAGCTTAGGGACGTTGAACACTGAAGCTTTCTTT. Its translation: CASSLGTLNTEAFF. This chain links TRBV7-9 with TRBJ1-1; unclear D gene. The CDR3 extends over 14 amino acids. Germline-derived CDR1 and CDR2 are SEHNR and FQNEAQ (reference sequence). Trimming stripped 1 base from V and 0 bases from J, with 6 bases between.

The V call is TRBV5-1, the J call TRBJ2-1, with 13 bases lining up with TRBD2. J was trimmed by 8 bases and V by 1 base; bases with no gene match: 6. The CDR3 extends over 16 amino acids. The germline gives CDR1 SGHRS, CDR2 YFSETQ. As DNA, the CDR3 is TGCGCCAGCAGCTTGATGACTAGCGGGGGGCTGGATGAGCAGTTCTTC. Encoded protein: CASSLMTSGGLDEQFF.

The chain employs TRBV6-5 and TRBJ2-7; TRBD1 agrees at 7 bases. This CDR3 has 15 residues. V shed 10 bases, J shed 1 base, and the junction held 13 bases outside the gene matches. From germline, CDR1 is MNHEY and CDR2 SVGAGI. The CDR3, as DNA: TGTGCCACCCGCCTCACGGACAGGTCGTCCTACGAGCAGTACTTC. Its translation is CATRLTDRSSYEQYF.

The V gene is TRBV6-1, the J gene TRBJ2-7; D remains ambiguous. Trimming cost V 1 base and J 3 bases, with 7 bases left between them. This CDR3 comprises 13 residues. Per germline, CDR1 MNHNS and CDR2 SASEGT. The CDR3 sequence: CASSEVGGYEQYV. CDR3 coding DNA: TGTGCCAGCAGTGAAGTTGGCGGCTACGAGCAGTACGTC.

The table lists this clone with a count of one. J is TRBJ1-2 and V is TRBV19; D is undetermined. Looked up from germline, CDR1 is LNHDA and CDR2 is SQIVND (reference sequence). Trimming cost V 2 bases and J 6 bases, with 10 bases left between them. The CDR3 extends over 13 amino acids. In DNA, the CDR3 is TGTGCCAGTAGTATAAGGTACGGGGATGGCTACACCTTC. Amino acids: CASSIRYGDGYTF. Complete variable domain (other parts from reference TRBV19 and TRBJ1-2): DGGITQSPKYLFRKEGQNVTLSCEQNLNHDAMYWYRQDPGQGLRLIYYSQIVNDFQKGDIAEGYSVSREKKESFPLTVTSAQKNPTAFYLCASSIRYGDGYTFGSGTRLTVV.

The CDR3 loop is CASNNLYGGVETQYF. In DNA, the CDR3 is TGTGCCAGCAACAATTTGTATGGGGGCGTGGAGACCCAGTACTTC. The chain employs TRBV2 and TRBJ2-5; possible D gene TRBD1, 6 bases. Germline CDR1 is SNHLY and CDR2 is FYNNEI. Trimming stripped 7 bases from V and 5 bases from J, with 20 bases between. The CDR3 runs 15 residues.

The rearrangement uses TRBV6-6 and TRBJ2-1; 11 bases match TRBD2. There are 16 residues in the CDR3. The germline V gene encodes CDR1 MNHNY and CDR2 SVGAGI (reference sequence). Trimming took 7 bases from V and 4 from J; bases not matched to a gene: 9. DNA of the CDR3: TGTGCCAGCACCTCTCTTGGGACTAGCGGATACAATGAGCAGTTCTTC. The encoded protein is CASTSLGTSGYNEQFF.

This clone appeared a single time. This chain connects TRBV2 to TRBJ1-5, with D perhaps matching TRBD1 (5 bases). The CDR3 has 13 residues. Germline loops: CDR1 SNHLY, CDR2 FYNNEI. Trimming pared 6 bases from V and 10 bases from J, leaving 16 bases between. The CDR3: CASRESGGGPQHF. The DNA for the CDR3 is TGTGCCAGCAGGGAATCGGGTGGGGGACCCCAGCATTTT.

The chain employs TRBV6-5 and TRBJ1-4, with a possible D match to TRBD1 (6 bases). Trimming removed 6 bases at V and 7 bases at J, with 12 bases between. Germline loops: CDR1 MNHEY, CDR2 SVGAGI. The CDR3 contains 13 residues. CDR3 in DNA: TGTGCCAGCAGGGGCAGGGGATCTGAAAAACTGTTTTTT. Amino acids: CASRGRGSEKLFF.

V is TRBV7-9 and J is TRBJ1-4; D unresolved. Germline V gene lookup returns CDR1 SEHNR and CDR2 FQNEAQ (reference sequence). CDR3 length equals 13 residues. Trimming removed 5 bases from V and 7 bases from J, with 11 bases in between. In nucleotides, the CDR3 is TGTGCCAGCAGCCCCCGGCGGGGTGAAAAACTGTTTTTT. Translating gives CASSPRRGEKLFF.

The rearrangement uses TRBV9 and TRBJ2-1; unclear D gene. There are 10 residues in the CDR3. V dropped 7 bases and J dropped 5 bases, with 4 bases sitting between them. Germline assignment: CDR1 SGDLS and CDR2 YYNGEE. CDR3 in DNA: TGTGCCAGCGGAAACAATGAGCAGTTCTTC. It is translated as CASGNNEQFF. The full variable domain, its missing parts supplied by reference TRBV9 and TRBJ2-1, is DSGVTQTPKHLITATGQRVTLRCSPRSGDLSVYWYQQSLDQGLQFLIQYYNGEERAKGNILERFSAQQFPDLHSELNLSSLELGDSALYFCASGNNEQFFGPGTRLTVL.

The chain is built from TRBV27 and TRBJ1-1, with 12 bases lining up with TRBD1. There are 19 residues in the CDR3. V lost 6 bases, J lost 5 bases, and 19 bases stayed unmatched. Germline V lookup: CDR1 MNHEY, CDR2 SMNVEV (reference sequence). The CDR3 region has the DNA TGTGCCAGCAGCCAACTCCCCGGGACAGGGGGCAAGGTGGGTACTGAAGCTTTCTTT. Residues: CASSQLPGTGGKVGTEAFF.

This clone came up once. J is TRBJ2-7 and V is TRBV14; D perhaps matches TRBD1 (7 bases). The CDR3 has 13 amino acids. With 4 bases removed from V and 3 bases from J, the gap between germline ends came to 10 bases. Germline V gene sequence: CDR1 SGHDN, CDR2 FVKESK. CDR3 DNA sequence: TGTGCCAGCAGCCTGCGGGACAGCTACGAGCAGTACGTC. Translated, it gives CASSLRDSYEQYV.

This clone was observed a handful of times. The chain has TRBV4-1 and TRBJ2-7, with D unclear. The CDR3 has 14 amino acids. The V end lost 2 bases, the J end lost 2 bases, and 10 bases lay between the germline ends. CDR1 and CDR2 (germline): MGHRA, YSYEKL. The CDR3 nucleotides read TGCGCCAGCAGCCAATTGGAACTAACCTACGAGCAGTACTTC. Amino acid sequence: CASSQLELTYEQYF.

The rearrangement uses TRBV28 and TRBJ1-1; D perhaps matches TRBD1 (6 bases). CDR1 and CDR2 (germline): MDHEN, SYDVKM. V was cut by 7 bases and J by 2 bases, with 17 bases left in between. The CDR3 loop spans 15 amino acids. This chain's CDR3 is CASKGGGVPNTEAFF. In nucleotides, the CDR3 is TGTGCCAGCAAAGGGGGAGGGGTTCCAAACACTGAAGCTTTCTTT.

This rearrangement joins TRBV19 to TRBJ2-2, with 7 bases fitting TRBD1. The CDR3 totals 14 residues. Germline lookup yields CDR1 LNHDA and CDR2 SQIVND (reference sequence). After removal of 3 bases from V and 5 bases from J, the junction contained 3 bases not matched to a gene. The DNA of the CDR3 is TGTGCCAGTAGTATGGGCAGGGGGACCGGGGAGCTGTTTTTT. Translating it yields CASSMGRGTGELFF.

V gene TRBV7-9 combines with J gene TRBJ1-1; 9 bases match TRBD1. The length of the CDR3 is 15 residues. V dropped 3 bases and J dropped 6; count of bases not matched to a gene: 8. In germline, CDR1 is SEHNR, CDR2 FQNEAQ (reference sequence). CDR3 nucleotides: TGTGCCAGCAGCTTGGCGGGACAGGGTTTATCTGAAGCTTTCTTT. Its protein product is CASSLAGQGLSEAFF.

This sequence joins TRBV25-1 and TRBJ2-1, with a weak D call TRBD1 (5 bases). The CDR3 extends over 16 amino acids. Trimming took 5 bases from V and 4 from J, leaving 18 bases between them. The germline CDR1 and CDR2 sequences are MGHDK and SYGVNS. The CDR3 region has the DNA TGTGCCAGCAGTATACGGCAGGGTACGGCTTACAATGAGCAGTTCTTC. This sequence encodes CASSIRQGTAYNEQFF.

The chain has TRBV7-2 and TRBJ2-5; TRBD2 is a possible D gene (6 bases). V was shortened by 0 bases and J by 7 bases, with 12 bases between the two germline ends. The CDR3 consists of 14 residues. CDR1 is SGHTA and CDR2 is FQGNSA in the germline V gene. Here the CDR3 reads CASSLAPQGGTQYF. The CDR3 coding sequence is TGTGCCAGCAGCTTAGCCCCCCAGGGAGGGACCCAGTACTTC.

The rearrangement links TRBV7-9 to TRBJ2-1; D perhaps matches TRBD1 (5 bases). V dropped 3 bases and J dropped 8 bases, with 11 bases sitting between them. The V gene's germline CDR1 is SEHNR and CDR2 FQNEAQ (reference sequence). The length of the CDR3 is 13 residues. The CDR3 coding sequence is TGTGCCAGCAGCTTGGGCAGGGCTGATGAGCAGTTCTTC. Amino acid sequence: CASSLGRADEQFF.

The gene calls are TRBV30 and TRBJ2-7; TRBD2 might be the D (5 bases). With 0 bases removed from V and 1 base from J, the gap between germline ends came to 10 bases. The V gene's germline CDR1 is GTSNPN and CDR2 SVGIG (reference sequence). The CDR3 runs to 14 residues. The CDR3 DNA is TGTGCCTGGAGTGTCCCAGCGGAGTCCTACGAGCAGTACGTC. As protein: CAWSVPAESYEQYV.

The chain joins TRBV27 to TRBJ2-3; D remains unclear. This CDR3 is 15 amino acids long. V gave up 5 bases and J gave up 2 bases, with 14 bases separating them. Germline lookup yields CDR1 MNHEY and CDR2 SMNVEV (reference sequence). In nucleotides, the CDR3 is TGTGCCAGCAGTCGCCCCCACAGTATCACAGATACGCAGTATTTT. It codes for CASSRPHSITDTQYF.

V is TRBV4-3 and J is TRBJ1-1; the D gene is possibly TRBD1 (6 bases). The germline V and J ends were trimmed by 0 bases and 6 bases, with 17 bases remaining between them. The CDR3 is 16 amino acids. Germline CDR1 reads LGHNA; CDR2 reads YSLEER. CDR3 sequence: CASSQDKSLRGAEAFF. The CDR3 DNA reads TGCGCCAGCAGCCAAGATAAGTCCCTGAGGGGGGCTGAAGCTTTCTTT.

The DNA for the CDR3 is TGTGCCAGCAGTCATGACAGGGAGGCTGAAAAACTGTTTTTT. The encoded protein is CASSHDREAEKLFF. V gene TRBV6-5 combines with J gene TRBJ1-4, with 7 bases lining up with TRBD1. With V trimmed by 5 bases and J by 7 bases, 7 bases remained unmatched. The CDR3 is 14 amino acids. Germline V gene data show CDR1 as MNHEY and CDR2 as SVGAGI.

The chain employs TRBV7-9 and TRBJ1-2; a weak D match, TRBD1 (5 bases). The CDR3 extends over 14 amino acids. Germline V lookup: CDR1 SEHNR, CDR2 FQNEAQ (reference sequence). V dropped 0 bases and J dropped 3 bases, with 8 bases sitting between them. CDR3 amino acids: CASSLAGRYYGYTF. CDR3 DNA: TGTGCCAGCAGCTTAGCGGGGCGGTACTATGGCTACACCTTC.

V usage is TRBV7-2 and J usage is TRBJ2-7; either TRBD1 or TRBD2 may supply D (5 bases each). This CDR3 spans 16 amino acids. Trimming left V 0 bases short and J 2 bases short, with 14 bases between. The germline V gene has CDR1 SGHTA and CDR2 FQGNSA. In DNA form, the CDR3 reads TGTGCCAGCAGCTTAGCTTACGGGGCCGCGACCTACGAGCAGTACTTC. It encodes CASSLAYGAATYEQYF.

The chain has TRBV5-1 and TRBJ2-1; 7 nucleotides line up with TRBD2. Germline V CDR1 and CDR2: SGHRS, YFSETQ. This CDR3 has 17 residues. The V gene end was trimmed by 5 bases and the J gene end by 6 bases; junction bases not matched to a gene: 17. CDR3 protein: CASRPTPVVGRVNEQFF. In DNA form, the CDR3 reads TGCGCCAGCAGACCTACCCCGGTCGTAGGGAGGGTCAATGAGCAGTTCTTC.

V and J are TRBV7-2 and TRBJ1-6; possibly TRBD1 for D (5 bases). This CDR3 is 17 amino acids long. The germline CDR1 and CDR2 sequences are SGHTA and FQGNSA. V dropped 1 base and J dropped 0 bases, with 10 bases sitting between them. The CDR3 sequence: CASSLGGPSSYNSPLHF. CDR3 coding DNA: TGTGCCAGCAGCTTAGGGGGCCCTAGCTCCTATAATTCACCCCTCCACTTT.

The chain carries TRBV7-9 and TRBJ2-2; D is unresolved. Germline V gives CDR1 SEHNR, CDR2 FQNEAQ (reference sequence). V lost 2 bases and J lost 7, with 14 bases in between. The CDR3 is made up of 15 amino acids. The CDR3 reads CASSLSAELGGELFF. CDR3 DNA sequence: TGTGCCAGCAGCTTATCGGCGGAGCTCGGCGGGGAGCTGTTTTTT.